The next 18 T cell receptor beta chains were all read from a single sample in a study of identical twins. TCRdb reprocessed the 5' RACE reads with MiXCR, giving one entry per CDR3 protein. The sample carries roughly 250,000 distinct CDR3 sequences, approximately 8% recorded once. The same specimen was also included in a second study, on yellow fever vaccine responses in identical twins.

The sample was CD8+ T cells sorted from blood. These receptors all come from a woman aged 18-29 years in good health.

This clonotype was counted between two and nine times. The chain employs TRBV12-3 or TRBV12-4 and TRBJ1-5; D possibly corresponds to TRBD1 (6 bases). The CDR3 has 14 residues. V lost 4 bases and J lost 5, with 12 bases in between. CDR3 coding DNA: TGTGCCAGCAGTTCCCTGGGGGGCGATCAGCCCCAGCATTTT. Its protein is CASSSLGGDQPQHF.

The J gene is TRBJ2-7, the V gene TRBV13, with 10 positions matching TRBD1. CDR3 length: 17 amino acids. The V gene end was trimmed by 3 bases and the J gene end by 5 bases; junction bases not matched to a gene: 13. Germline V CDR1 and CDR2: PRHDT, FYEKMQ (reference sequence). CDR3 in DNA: TGTGCCAGCAGCTTTTCACTCGGACAGGGGGTGATCCACGAGCAGTACTTC. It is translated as CASSFSLGQGVIHEQYF.

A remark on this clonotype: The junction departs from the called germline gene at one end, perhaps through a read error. This CDR3 reads CSARANTGVLFF. DNA for the CDR3: TGCAGTGCTAGAGCGAACACCGGGGTGCTGTTTTTT. The V gene is TRBV20-1, the J gene TRBJ2-2, with a tentative D call TRBD2 (5 bases). Germline V gives CDR1 DFQATT, CDR2 SNEGSKA (reference sequence). This CDR3 comprises 12 residues.

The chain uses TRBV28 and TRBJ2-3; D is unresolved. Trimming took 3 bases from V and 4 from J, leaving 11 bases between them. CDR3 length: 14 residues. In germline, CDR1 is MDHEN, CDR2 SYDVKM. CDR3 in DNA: TGTGCCAGCAGTTTCGGACGGGCCGCAGATACGCAGTATTTT. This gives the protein CASSFGRAADTQYF.

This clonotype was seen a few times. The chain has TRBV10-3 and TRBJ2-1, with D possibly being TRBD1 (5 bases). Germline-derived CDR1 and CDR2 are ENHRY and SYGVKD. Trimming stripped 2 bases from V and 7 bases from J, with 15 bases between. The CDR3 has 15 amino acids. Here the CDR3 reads CAISEGETDWNEQFF. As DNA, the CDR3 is TGTGCCATCAGTGAGGGAGAGACAGATTGGAATGAGCAGTTCTTC.

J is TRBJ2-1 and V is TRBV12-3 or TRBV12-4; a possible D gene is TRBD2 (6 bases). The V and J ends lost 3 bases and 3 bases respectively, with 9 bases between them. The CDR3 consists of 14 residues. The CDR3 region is CASSFAGRYNEQFF. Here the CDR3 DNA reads TGTGCCAGCAGTTTTGCGGGACGCTACAATGAGCAGTTCTTC.

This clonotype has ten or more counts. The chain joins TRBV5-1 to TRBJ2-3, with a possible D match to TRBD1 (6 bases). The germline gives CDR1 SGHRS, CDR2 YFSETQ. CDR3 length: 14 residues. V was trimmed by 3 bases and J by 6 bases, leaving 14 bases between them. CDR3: CASSSTGQTDTQYF. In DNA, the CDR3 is TGCGCCAGCAGCTCGACCGGACAGACTGATACGCAGTATTTT.

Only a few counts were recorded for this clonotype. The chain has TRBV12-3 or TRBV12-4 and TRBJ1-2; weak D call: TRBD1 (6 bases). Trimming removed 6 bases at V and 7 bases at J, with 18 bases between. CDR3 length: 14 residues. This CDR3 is CASRTTGHLSGYTF. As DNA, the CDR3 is TGTGCCAGCAGGACGACAGGACACCTTTCTGGCTACACCTTC.

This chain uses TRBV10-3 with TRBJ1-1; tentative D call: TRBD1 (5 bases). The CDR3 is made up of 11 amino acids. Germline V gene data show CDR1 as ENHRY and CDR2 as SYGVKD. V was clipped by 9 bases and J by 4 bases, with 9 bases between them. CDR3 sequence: CAITQGTEAFF. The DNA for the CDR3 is TGTGCCATTACCCAGGGCACTGAAGCTTTCTTT.

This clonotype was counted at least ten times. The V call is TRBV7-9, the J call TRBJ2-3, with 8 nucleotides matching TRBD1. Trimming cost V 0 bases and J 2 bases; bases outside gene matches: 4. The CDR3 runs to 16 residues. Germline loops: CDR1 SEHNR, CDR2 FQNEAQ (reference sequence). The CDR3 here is CASSLAQGAYTDTQYF. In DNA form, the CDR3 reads TGTGCCAGCAGCTTAGCGCAGGGGGCCTACACAGATACGCAGTATTTT. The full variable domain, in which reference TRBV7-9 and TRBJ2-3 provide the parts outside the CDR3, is DTGVSQNPRHKITKRGQNVTFRCDPISEHNRLYWYRQTLGQGPEFLTYFQNEAQLEKSRLLSDRFSAERPKGSFSTLEIQRTEQGDSAMYLCASSLAQGAYTDTQYFGPGTRLTVL.

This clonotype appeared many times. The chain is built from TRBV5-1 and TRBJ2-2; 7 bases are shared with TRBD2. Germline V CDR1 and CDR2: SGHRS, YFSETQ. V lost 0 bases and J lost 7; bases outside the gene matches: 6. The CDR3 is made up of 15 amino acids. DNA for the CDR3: TGCGCCAGCAGCTTGGTTCGCCGGGAGGACGGGGAGCTGTTTTTT. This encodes CASSLVRREDGELFF.

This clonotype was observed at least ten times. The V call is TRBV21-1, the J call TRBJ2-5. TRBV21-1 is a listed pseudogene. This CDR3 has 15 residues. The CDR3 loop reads CASSNVKVGEETQYF. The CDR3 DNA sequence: TGTGCCAGCAGCAATGTCAAAGTGGGTGAAGAGACCCAGTACTTC.

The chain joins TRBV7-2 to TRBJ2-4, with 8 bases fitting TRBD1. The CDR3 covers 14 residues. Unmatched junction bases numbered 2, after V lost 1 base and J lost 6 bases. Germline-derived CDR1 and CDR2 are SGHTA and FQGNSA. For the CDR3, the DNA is TGTGCCAGCAGCTTAGGACAGGGGTTAAACATTCAGTACTTC. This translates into CASSLGQGLNIQYF.

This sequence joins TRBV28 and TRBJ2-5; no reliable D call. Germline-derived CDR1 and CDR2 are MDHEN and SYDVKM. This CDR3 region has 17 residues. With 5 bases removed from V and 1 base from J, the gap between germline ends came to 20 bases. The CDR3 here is CASSPPGPLRTQETQYF. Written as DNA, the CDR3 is TGTGCCAGCAGTCCCCCGGGCCCCCTGAGGACCCAAGAGACCCAGTACTTC.

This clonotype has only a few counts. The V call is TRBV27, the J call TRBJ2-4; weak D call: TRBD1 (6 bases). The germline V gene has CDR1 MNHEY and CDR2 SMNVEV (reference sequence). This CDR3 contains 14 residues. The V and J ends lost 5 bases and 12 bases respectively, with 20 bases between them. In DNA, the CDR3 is TGTGCCAGCAGTCCGGCCGGCCGGACAGAAGATCAGTACTTC. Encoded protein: CASSPAGRTEDQYF.

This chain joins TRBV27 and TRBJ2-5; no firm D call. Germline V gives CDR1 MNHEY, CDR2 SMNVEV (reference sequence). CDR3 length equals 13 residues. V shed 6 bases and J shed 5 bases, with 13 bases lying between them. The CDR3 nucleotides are TGTGCCAGCAGAAAAATTTATGGGGAGACCCAGTACTTC. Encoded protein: CASRKIYGETQYF.

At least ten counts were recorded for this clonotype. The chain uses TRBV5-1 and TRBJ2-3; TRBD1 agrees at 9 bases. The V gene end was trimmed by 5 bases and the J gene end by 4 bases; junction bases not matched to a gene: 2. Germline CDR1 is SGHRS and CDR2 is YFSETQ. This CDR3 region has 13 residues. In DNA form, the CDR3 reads TGCGCCAGCAGTGGGGACAGGGCAGATACGCAGTATTTT. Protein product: CASSGDRADTQYF.

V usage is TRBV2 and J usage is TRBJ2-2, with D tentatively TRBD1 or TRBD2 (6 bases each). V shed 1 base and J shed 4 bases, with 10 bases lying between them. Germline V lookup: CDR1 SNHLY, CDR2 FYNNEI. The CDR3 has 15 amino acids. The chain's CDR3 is CASSEGQEGTGELFF. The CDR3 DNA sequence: TGTGCCAGCAGTGAAGGACAGGAGGGCACCGGGGAGCTGTTTTTT.